What follows describes a single T cell receptor beta chain. This entry comes from a study of tumor-infiltrating lymphocytes in primary liver carcinoma. CDR1 is SGHKS and CDR2 is YYEKEE in the germline V gene (reference sequence). The CDR3 sequence is 15 residues long. V was cut by 3 bases and J by 0 bases, with 10 bases left in between. Blood RNA was derived from unsorted whole blood, and germline DNA was extracted too. Collection of about 3.6 milliliters of peripheral blood took place before surgery. Starting material of about 480 ng total RNA yielded TCR beta cDNA via a constant-region primer. Employing slightly modified ARM-PCR, three nested multiplex PCR rounds were run, and these gave rise to the TCR beta libraries. With TRBV1-TRBV30 forward primers and a C-beta reverse primer, the first two PCR rounds were run for around 10 cycles each. TCRdb used MiXCR to reprocess the multiplex PCR reads, holding one entry per CDR3 protein. The table lists 150,000 to 200,000 distinct CDR3 sequences, over 50% of them singletons.

This TCR was sampled from a man aged 35-49 years with primary liver carcinoma and hepatitis B virus infection. Sequenced: peripheral blood. This chain connects TRBV5-5 to TRBJ2-1; no clear D gene. CDR3 nucleotide sequence: TGTGCCAGCAGCTCGTCTCCGAGCTCCTACAATGAGCAGTTCTTC. Translated: CASSSSPSSYNEQFF.